These 10 T cell receptor beta chains share one sample of origin, sequenced in a study of T-cell memory formation after mild COVID-19 (dated by TCRdb to the early 2020s). The protocol used for the library was 5' RACE. The instrument was an Illumina NovaSeq 6000. TCRdb cleaned the public reads at Q25 with fastp, built clones with MiXCR and kept in-frame beta chains. All rows with the same CDR3 protein become a single entry with the most common DNA and genes. The table for this sample lists some 160,000 distinct CDR3 sequences; roughly 28% of them were counted only once. The ten largest account for around 11% of the sample. The sequencing input was PBMCs or a T cell subset sorted from them (not recorded which). These receptors were obtained from an adult woman who had mild COVID-19 (a few samples of this study predate the infection). The sample titles of this study are shuffled in the database, so cell type and time point are left out; the donor was told from shared clones.

The chain couples TRBV27 to TRBJ1-2, with D possibly being TRBD1 (5 bases). Trimming removed 5 bases from V and 8 bases from J, with 12 bases in between. In germline, CDR1 is MNHEY, CDR2 SMNVEV (reference sequence). CDR3 size: 12 residues. For the CDR3, the DNA is TGTGCCAGCAGTCCAAAGGGGCAGGGCTACACCTTC. It specifies CASSPKGQGYTF.

The V and J genes are TRBV7-7 and TRBJ2-5; D possibly uses TRBD1 or TRBD2 (5 bases each). Trimming shortened V by 4 bases and J by 5 bases, and 14 bases separated the two germline ends. CDR3 length: 14 residues. Germline-derived CDR1 and CDR2 are SSHAT and FNYEAQ (reference sequence). The CDR3 is CASSSSGSGETQYF. The CDR3 region has the DNA TGTGCCAGCAGCTCTTCAGGGAGTGGGGAGACCCAGTACTTC.

V and J are TRBV4-1 and TRBJ2-1, with D unclear. CDR1 MGHRA and CDR2 YSYEKL come from the germline V gene. The V gene lost 5 bases and the J gene lost 0 bases, with 11 bases spanning the gap. The CDR3 runs to 15 residues. CDR3 loop: CASSSDQSSYNEQFF. The CDR3 bases are TGCGCCAGCAGCTCCGACCAGAGCTCCTACAATGAGCAGTTCTTC.

This clonotype has a single count. CDR3 residues: CASSPLLARNTGELFF. The CDR3 nucleotides read TGTGCCAGCAGCCCACTTCTGGCCAGGAACACCGGGGAGCTGTTTTTT. The chain employs TRBV11-1 and TRBJ2-2; D gene unclear. This CDR3 has 16 amino acids. CDR1 SGHAT and CDR2 FQDESV come from the germline V gene (reference sequence). Trimming shortened V by 5 bases and J by 1 base, and 14 bases separated the two germline ends. The whole variable domain, filled in from reference TRBV11-1 and TRBJ2-2, reads EAEVAQSPRYKITEKSQAVAFWCDPISGHATLYWYRQILGQGPELLVQFQDESVVDDSQLPKDRFSAERLKGVDSTLKIQPAELGDSAMYLCASSPLLARNTGELFFGEGSRLTVL.

This clonotype was observed many times. The chain has TRBV7-9 and TRBJ2-2; D ambiguous. V dropped 1 base and J dropped 2 bases, with 5 bases sitting between them. Germline lookup yields CDR1 SEHNR and CDR2 FQNEAQ (reference sequence). The CDR3 has 14 amino acids. The CDR3 spells CASSLGTNTGELFF. The CDR3 coding sequence is TGTGCCAGCAGCTTAGGAACCAACACCGGGGAGCTGTTTTTT.

This clonotype was seen a few times. The gene calls are TRBV7-9 and TRBJ1-1; D is unresolved. Germline V gene sequence: CDR1 SEHNR, CDR2 FQNEAQ (reference sequence). The CDR3 has 13 residues. The V and J ends lost 1 base and 10 bases respectively, with 13 bases between them. The CDR3 region has the DNA TGTGCCAGCAGCTTAGAAGTCAGCCGGGGAGCTTTCTTT. Protein sequence: CASSLEVSRGAFF.

At least ten counts were recorded for this clonotype. V and J are TRBV12-3 or TRBV12-4 and TRBJ2-1; D may be TRBD2 (6 bases). The CDR3 is 19 residues long. V shed 3 bases and J shed 7 bases, with 28 bases lying between them. The CDR3 coding sequence is TGTGCCAGCAGTTTCGTATCTAGCGTAATGGCCCAAACAACGAATGAGCAGTTCTTC. Amino acid sequence: CASSFVSSVMAQTTNEQFF.

V gene TRBV15 combines with J gene TRBJ2-4, with no clear D. V dropped 0 bases and J dropped 1 base, with 7 bases sitting between them. This CDR3 comprises 15 residues. CDR1 and CDR2 from the germline V gene are LNHNV and YYDKDF (reference sequence). In DNA form, the CDR3 reads TGTGCCACCAGCAGAGATGGCGTCGCCAAAAACATTCAGTACTTC. Translating gives CATSRDGVAKNIQYF.

This clonotype was seen a handful of times. Its ends do not fully match the called genes, so a read error is possible. J is TRBJ2-1 and V is TRBV29-1; D not resolved. The length of the CDR3 is 15 residues. Looked up from germline, CDR1 is SQVTM and CDR2 is ANQGSEA. As DNA, the CDR3 is TGCAGCGTCGAAGGTAGCACATCTAGGTCCAATGAGCAGTTCTTC. Translation gives CSVEGSTSRSNEQFF.

This clonotype was detected only a few times. The chain recombines TRBV20-1 with TRBJ2-1; 8 positions agree with TRBD2. V trimming: 2 bases; J trimming: 9 bases; junction bases outside the gene matches: 15. Germline V CDR1 and CDR2: DFQATT, SNEGSKA (reference sequence). This CDR3 is 16 amino acids long. In DNA form, the CDR3 reads TGCAGTGCTAGAACTCACGGGAGGGCCATGTTCACTGAGCAGTTCTTC. It is translated as CSARTHGRAMFTEQFF.